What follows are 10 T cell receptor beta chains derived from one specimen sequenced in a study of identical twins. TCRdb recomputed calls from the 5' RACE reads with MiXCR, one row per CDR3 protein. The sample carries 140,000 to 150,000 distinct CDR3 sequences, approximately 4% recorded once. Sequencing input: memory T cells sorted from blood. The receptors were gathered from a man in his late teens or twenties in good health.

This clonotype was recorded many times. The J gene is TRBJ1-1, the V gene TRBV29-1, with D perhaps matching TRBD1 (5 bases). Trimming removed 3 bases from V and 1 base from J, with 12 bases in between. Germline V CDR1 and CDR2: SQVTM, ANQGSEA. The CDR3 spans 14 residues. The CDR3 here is CSVDTKRGNTEAFF. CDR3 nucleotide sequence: TGCAGCGTTGACACCAAGAGGGGGAACACTGAAGCTTTCTTT.

CDR3 sequence (DNA): TGCGCCAGCGCCCCGGAGATCTCTGGAAACACCATATATTTT. Amino acids: CASAPEISGNTIYF. The chain carries TRBV10-1 and TRBJ1-3; D call uncertain. Germline CDR1 and CDR2: WNHNN and SYGVQD (reference sequence). The CDR3 runs 14 residues. Trimming cost V 8 bases and J 0 bases, with 11 bases left between them.

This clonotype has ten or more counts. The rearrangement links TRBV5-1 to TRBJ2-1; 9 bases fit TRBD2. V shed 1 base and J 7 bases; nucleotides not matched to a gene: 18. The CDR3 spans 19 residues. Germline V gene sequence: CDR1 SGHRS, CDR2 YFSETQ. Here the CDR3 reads CASSLRIFIAGENRNEQFF. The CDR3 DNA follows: TGCGCCAGCAGCTTGCGAATCTTCATAGCGGGAGAGAACAGGAATGAGCAGTTCTTC.

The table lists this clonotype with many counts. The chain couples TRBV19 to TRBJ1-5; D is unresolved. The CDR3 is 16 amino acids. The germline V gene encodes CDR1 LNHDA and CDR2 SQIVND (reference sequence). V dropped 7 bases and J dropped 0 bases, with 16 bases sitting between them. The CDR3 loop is CASTAAAAYSNQPQHF. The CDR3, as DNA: TGTGCCAGTACCGCGGCGGCAGCTTATAGCAATCAGCCCCAGCATTTT.

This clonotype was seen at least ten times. The CDR3 coding sequence is TGTGCCAGCAGCCCTCTACTCGGCCTAACCTACGAGCAGTACTTC. The encoded protein is CASSPLLGLTYEQYF. The genes are TRBV7-2 and TRBJ2-7; D call uncertain. Trimming cost V 5 bases and J 2 bases, with 16 bases left between them. Per germline, CDR1 SGHTA and CDR2 FQGNSA. The CDR3 loop spans 15 amino acids.

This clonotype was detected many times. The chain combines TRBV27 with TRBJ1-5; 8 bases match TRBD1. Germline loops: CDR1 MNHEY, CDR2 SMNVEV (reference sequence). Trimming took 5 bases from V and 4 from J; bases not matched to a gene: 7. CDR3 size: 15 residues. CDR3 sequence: CASSTSGTGNQPQHF. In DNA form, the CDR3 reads TGTGCCAGCAGTACCTCCGGGACAGGTAATCAGCCCCAGCATTTT.

The CDR3 is CASSLEASPFAEAFF. DNA of the CDR3: TGTGCCAGCAGCTTAGAGGCTAGTCCTTTTGCTGAAGCTTTCTTT. The chain couples TRBV11-2 to TRBJ1-1; D not resolved. V lost 0 bases to trimming and J lost 6 bases, with 14 bases between them. CDR1 and CDR2 (germline): SGHAT, FQNNGV. The CDR3 spans 15 residues.

CDR3 residues: CSAPQGDGANVLTF. The CDR3 nucleotides read TGCAGTGCCCCCCAGGGCGATGGGGCCAACGTCCTGACTTTC. J is TRBJ2-6 and V is TRBV20-1; possible D gene TRBD1, 5 bases. The germline V and J ends were trimmed by 6 bases and 3 bases, with 12 bases remaining between them. Per germline, CDR1 DFQATT and CDR2 SNEGSKA (reference sequence). The CDR3 runs 14 residues.

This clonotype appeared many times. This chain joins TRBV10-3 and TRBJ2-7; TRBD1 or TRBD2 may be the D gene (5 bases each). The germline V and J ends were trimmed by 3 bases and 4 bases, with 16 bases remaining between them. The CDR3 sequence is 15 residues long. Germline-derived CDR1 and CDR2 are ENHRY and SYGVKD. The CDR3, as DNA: TGTGCCATCAGTGAAAGTCCGGGACGGGGATACGAGCAGTACTTC. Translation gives CAISESPGRGYEQYF.

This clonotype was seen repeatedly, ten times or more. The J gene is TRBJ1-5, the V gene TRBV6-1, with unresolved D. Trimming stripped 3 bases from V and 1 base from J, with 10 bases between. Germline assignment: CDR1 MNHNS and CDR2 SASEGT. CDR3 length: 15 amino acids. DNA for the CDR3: TGTGCCAGCAGTGAGGGCTTTACAAGCAATCAGCCCCAGCATTTT. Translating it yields CASSEGFTSNQPQHF.